The rows below give T cell receptor beta chains drawn from one sample of a study of blood T cell repertoires in COVID-19. Only in-frame clones appear in the TCRdb table, and some are missing; sequencing was by immunoSEQ multiplex PCR. The top ten hold 9.5% to 13% of the sample, which has about 98,000 clones, 82% seen once. Sequencing was performed on peripheral blood. The receptor source for this set is a man between 70 and 80 years old with active or convalescent COVID-19. CDR3s leave out the opening cysteine and the closing phenylalanine or tryptophan.

j_call cdr3_length v_call cdr3_aa
TRBJ1-6 12 TRBV19 ASSLGQVASPLH
TRBJ2-6 13 TRBV19 ASSIGGTGANVLT
TRBJ2-1 13 TRBV5-5 ASSFVAGAYNEQF
TRBJ1-5 15 TRBV4-1 ASSQEWGRADNQPQH
TRBJ2-1 14 TRBV4-2 ASSQEHLSSYNEQF
TRBJ2-5 11 TRBV19 ASSIGTKETQY
TRBJ2-1 13 TRBV7-9 ASSLRPGMDNEQF
TRBJ1-2 14 TRBV7-8 ASSYRTGQINYGYT
TRBJ1-6 14 TRBV12-5 ASGGSPGYSNSPLH
TRBJ2-3 13 TRBV10-1 ASSSSGGSTDTQY
TRBJ1-2 11 TRBV15 ATSLGTGGGYT
TRBJ2-7 10 TRBV7-2 ASSLGLHEQY
TRBJ2-1 12 TRBV9 ASSVARASYEQF
TRBJ1-1 13 TRBV2 ASSSRQGRYSEAF
TRBJ1-3 11 TRBV9 ASSPGLGNTIY